These 9 T cell receptor beta chains originate from one sample sequenced in a study of high-grade serous ovarian cancer treatment subgroups. Repertoires were generated with immunoSEQ multiplex PCR, while TCRdb's copy carries only in-frame clones and drops some. The sample includes about 30,000 clones, around 84% of them seen just once. Tumor tissue was taken before any definitive surgery or chemotherapy was given. Input material: tumor tissue. These receptors originate from a human donor with high-grade serous ovarian cancer.

The V and J genes are TRBV27 and TRBJ2-3, with D possibly being TRBD1 (6 bases). The germline gives CDR1 MNHEY, CDR2 SMNVEV (reference sequence). Trimming took 6 bases from V and 2 from J, leaving 12 bases between them. The CDR3 covers 14 residues. The CDR3 coding sequence is TGTGCCAGCAGGGACAGTTCTACCACAGATACGCAGTATTTT. Amino acid sequence: CASRDSSTTDTQYF.

This chain connects TRBV7-8 to TRBJ2-1; TRBD2 aligns across 9 bases. Trimming removed 1 base from V and 5 bases from J; junction bases left unmatched: 3. The CDR3 runs to 15 residues. Germline V gene data show CDR1 as SGHVS and CDR2 as FQNEAQ. CDR3: CASSLERLADNEQFF. The CDR3 region has the DNA TGTGCCAGCAGCTTAGAAAGACTAGCGGACAATGAGCAGTTCTTC.

This clone came up a few times. The rearrangement uses TRBV7-6 and TRBJ1-1; TRBD1 aligns across 7 bases. Germline CDR1 and CDR2: SGHVS and FNYEAQ. The CDR3 sequence is 14 residues long. Trimming removed 5 bases from V and 0 bases from J; junction bases left unmatched: 3. In DNA form, the CDR3 reads TGTGCCAGCAGCGCGGGACAGCTGAACACTGAAGCTTTCTTT. Its protein product is CASSAGQLNTEAFF. The full variable domain, in which reference TRBV7-6 and TRBJ1-1 provide the parts outside the CDR3, is GAGVSQSPRYKVTKRGQDVALRCDPISGHVSLYWYRQALGQGPEFLTYFNYEAQQDKSGLPNDRFSAERPEGSISTLTIQRTEQRDSAMYRCASSAGQLNTEAFFGQGTRLTVV.

V usage is TRBV2 and J usage is TRBJ2-7; 9 nucleotides line up with TRBD2. Germline V gene sequence: CDR1 SNHLY, CDR2 FYNNEI. The V and J ends lost 6 bases and 2 bases, in that order; junction bases with no gene match: 8. The CDR3 extends over 15 amino acids. The CDR3 sequence: CASRGVAGDPYEQYF. CDR3 in DNA: TGTGCCAGCAGGGGGGTAGCGGGAGACCCCTACGAGCAGTACTTC.

This sequence joins TRBV4-1 and TRBJ2-6, with 7 bases that match TRBD1. J gave up 3 bases and V 4 bases, and 9 bases lay outside the gene matches. CDR1 is MGHRA and CDR2 is YSYEKL in the germline V gene. This CDR3 contains 17 residues. CDR3 protein: CASSPGTAEVGANVLTF. As DNA, the CDR3 is TGCGCCAGCAGCCCCGGGACAGCGGAGGTTGGGGCCAACGTCCTGACTTTC.

V is TRBV15 and J is TRBJ1-2, with 9 bases lining up with TRBD1. Losses at the gene ends were 3 bases for V and 3 bases for J; bases not matched to a gene: 17. The CDR3 is made up of 19 amino acids. CDR1 LNHNV and CDR2 YYDKDF come from the germline V gene (reference sequence). The CDR3 DNA sequence: TGTGCCACCAGCAGGGACCCTCCTCCCCCGGGACAGGGTTACTATGGCTACACCTTC. Translated: CATSRDPPPPGQGYYGYTF.

This clone has a handful of counts. This sequence joins TRBV28 and TRBJ1-5; 8 bases align to TRBD1. Germline CDR1 MDHEN, CDR2 SYDVKM. Trimming cost V 1 base and J 2 bases; bases outside gene matches: 7. The CDR3 runs 17 residues. The CDR3 protein is CASSLSATGDGNQPQHF. DNA of the CDR3: TGTGCCAGCAGTTTATCGGCGACAGGGGATGGCAATCAGCCCCAGCATTTT.

This rearrangement joins TRBV30 to TRBJ1-5; D uncertain. This CDR3 contains 12 residues. The germline V gene encodes CDR1 GTSNPN and CDR2 SVGIG (reference sequence). Trimming cost V 1 base and J 9 bases, with 10 bases left between them. This CDR3 is CAWSERTGPQHF. The DNA of the CDR3 is TGTGCCTGGAGTGAGAGAACCGGGCCCCAGCATTTT.

This rearrangement joins TRBV14 to TRBJ2-1; no reliable D call. CDR1 and CDR2 (germline): SGHDN, FVKESK. This CDR3 region has 12 residues. V lost 3 bases to trimming and J lost 10 bases, with 10 bases between them. This CDR3 reads CASSQPNGEQFF. The CDR3 DNA sequence: TGTGCCAGCAGCCAGCCAAATGGCGAGCAGTTCTTC.